This T cell receptor (beta chain) was documented in a study of blood T cell repertoires in COVID-19. In the study overall: Spain, Italy and the United States supplied samples that represented acute and convalescent COVID-19. PBMCs, B-cell-depleted T cells, or T cells provided the cDNA or gDNA that made up the material.

Authors' processing steps: Amplification with reference gene primers provided the estimates of nucleated cell counts. TCRdb's copy holds only in-frame clones and misses some; the assay was immunoSEQ multiplex PCR. V, J and clone size derive from that table, while D and trimming were established from the DNA sequence. The profile shows about 51,000 clones, roughly four fifths of them singletons. V gave up 3 bases and J gave up 2 bases; unmatched junction bases: 5. This CDR3 is built from 17 residues. The germline CDR1 and CDR2 sequences are SGHNT and YYREEE (reference sequence). The TCR comes from a human donor with acute or convalescent COVID-19. The donor label of this sample is uncertain. Sequences were obtained from peripheral blood. V gene TRBV5-4 combines with J gene TRBJ2-2, with 12 bases identical to TRBD2. The CDR3 loop reads CASSSGTSGLNTGELFF. CDR3 nucleotide sequence: TGTGCCAGCAGCTCCGGGACTAGCGGGCTAAACACCGGGGAGCTGTTTTTT.